Below, one T cell receptor beta chain is given with its context. TCR beta sequences were obtained from blood CD8+ and CD4+ T cells. With random hexamers, about 0.5 to 1 ug RNA was reverse transcribed. Amplification of TCR beta CDR3 spanned 54 Vbeta and 13 Jbeta via immunoSEQ multiplex PCR. TCRdb reanalysed the immunoSEQ multiplex PCR reads using MiXCR and keeps one entry per CDR3 protein. The sample gives about 190,000 distinct CDR3 sequences, approximately 96% of which show up once; around 0.1% is in the top ten. CDR3 size: 17 residues. Germline V gene data show CDR1 as SEHNR and CDR2 as FQNEAQ (reference sequence). Germline trimming cut 5 bases from V and 0 bases from J; bases unmatched to any gene: 10. This sample is part of a study of CD8 T cells in Susac syndrome. Background on the study: Within the group of sequenced Susac syndrome patients, more than 5 had active disease and eight were in remission. Blood was drawn from Susac syndrome patients while they were therapy-naive, on corticosteroids, or on intravenous immunoglobulin alone.

The gene calls are TRBV7-9 and TRBJ2-3, with 8 bases identical to TRBD1. This receptor was identified in a human donor with Susac syndrome. The sequencing input was CD4+ T cells from PBMCs. This CDR3 is CASSPHGQGYSTDTQYF. The CDR3 nucleotides are TGTGCCAGCAGCCCCCACGGACAGGGATACAGCACAGATACGCAGTATTTT.